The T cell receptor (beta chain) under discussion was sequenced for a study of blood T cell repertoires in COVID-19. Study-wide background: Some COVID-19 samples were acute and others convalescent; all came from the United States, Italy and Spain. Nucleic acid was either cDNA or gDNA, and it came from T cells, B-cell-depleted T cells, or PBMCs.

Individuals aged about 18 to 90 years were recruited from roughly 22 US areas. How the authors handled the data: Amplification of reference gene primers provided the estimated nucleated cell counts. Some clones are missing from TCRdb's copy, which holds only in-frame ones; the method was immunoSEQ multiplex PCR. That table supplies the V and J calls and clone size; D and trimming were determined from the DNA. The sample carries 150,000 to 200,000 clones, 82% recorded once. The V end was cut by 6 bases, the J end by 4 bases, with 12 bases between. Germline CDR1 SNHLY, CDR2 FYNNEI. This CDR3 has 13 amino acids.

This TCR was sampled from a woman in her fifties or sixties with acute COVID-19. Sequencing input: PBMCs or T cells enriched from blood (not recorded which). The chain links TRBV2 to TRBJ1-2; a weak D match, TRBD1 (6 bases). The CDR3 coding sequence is TGTGCCAGCAGGGACAGCATGTTCTATGGCTACACCTTC. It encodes CASRDSMFYGYTF.